The source of this T cell receptor beta chain is a study of Graves' ophthalmopathy and Graves' hyperthyroidism. Study details: Before any treatment was given, at initial diagnosis, peripheral blood was collected.

Germline CDR1 and CDR2: SEHNR and FQNEAQ (reference sequence). There are 15 residues in the CDR3. J gave up 1 base and V 0 bases, and 2 bases lay outside the gene matches. Amplification of the TCR beta CDR3 regions used RNA transcripts (as template). HTBI-primed first-round RT-PCR preceded second-round multiplex PCR. TCRdb reprocessed the multiplex PCR reads via MiXCR and lists one record per CDR3 protein. The sample has under 250,000 distinct CDR3 sequences; over 25% are singletons. This clonotype was seen many times. This TCR came from a man over 45 with Graves' ophthalmopathy. The sequenced sample consisted of peripheral blood. The V gene is TRBV7-9, the J gene TRBJ1-1, with 7 bases that match TRBD1. CDR3 nucleotides: TGTGCCAGCAGCTTAGCGACAGGGTGGAACACTGAAGCTTTCTTT. This gives the protein CASSLATGWNTEAFF. The variable domain in full, with the rest retrieved from reference TRBV7-9 and TRBJ1-1, is DTGVSQNPRHKITKRGQNVTFRCDPISEHNRLYWYRQTLGQGPEFLTYFQNEAQLEKSRLLSDRFSAERPKGSFSTLEIQRTEQGDSAMYLCASSLATGWNTEAFFGQGTRLTVV.